The clone carrying this TCR beta chain was seen ten or more times. What it recognizes is unknown. This sample was taken from a study of beta chain features in type 1 diabetes. Study findings and constraints: VDJ junctions from type 1 diabetes patients carried fewer insertions and larger deletions. Small HLA sub-analyses could not settle whether HLA shapes TCRB rearrangement. A moderate, significant TCRB CDR3 shortening appeared in type 1 diabetes across four CD4+ subsets.

Expressed TCRB transcripts got sequenced, as all isolated RNA was reverse transcribed. This table comes from immunoSEQ multiplex PCR, and its TCRdb copy is limited to in-frame clones, with some not included. The data show around 320,000 clones, with approximately 14% seen just once and roughly 6.7% held by the top ten. Germline V gene lookup returns CDR1 SGHAT and CDR2 FQNNGV. The J segment lost 9 bases and the V segment lost 3 bases, leaving 11 bases of the junction unmatched. This CDR3 has 14 amino acids. The sequence came from a man in his thirties or forties in good health. This rearrangement joins TRBV11-2 to TRBJ2-7; 7 bases are a match to TRBD1. The source material was central memory CD4+ T cells from blood. Here the CDR3 reads CASSFTGTVGVQYF. DNA for the CDR3: TGTGCCAGCAGCTTTACCGGGACAGTCGGAGTGCAGTACTTC.